These 6 T cell receptor beta chains share one sample of origin, sequenced in a study of blood T cell repertoires in COVID-19. The table came from immunoSEQ multiplex PCR; TCRdb's copy has only in-frame clones and leaves some out. The sample lists some 46,000 clones, over 80% occurring once. Material for sequencing was peripheral blood. These receptors were collected from a human donor in a cohort sampled during active COVID-19.

The rearrangement uses TRBV28 and TRBJ2-1; 10 bases line up with TRBD2. The germline CDR1 and CDR2 sequences are MDHEN and SYDVKM. The CDR3 length is 12 residues. V dropped 10 bases and J dropped 6; count of bases not matched to a gene: 3. CDR3 region: CATLAGVNEQFF. CDR3 bases: TGTGCCACCCTAGCGGGAGTCAATGAGCAGTTCTTC.

The chain employs TRBV2 and TRBJ1-1; D remains unclear. This CDR3 has 16 amino acids. The germline V gene encodes CDR1 SNHLY and CDR2 FYNNEI. V lost 3 bases, J lost 5 bases, and 19 bases lay in between. CDR3 nucleotide sequence: TGTGCCAGCAGTGAGTTTCTGTCCTGGAGTGGAACTGAAGCTTTCTTT. Amino acid sequence: CASSEFLSWSGTEAFF.

J is TRBJ2-5 and V is TRBV5-1; weak D call: TRBD2 (7 bases). CDR1 and CDR2 (germline): SGHRS, YFSETQ. V lost 2 bases, J lost 1 base, and 18 bases lay in between. The CDR3 spans 17 residues. The CDR3 DNA sequence: TGCGCCAGCAGCTTCTTTACAGGGACGGGGGGCCAAGAGACCCAGTACTTC. Protein product: CASSFFTGTGGQETQYF.

This clone was recorded a few times. The chain carries TRBV27 and TRBJ2-7; 9 bases map to TRBD1. Germline V lookup: CDR1 MNHEY, CDR2 SMNVEV (reference sequence). The CDR3 has 15 residues. The V gene end was trimmed by 6 bases and the J gene end by 2 bases; junction bases not matched to a gene: 8. The CDR3 here is CASRGQGHGTYEQYF. Here the CDR3 DNA reads TGTGCCAGCAGGGGACAGGGACACGGAACCTACGAGCAGTACTTC.

The chain links TRBV28 to TRBJ1-1; D might be TRBD1 (5 bases). Trimming shortened V by 5 bases and J by 3 bases, and 7 bases separated the two germline ends. This CDR3 region has 12 residues. Germline-derived CDR1 and CDR2 are MDHEN and SYDVKM. The CDR3 loop reads CASSGAYTEAFF. The CDR3 nucleotides read TGTGCCAGCAGTGGGGCGTACACTGAAGCTTTCTTT.

This chain connects TRBV7-2 to TRBJ1-1, with D tentatively TRBD1 (6 bases). CDR1 is SGHTA, CDR2 FQGNSA, per germline. This CDR3 is 14 amino acids long. Trimming took off 5 bases at V and 2 bases at J, with 12 bases between the two ends. CDR3 residues: CASSPNRVNTEAFF. In nucleotides, the CDR3 is TGTGCCAGCAGCCCCAACAGGGTTAACACTGAAGCTTTCTTT.